This T cell receptor beta chain was documented in a study of T cell repertoires in cytomegalovirus infection. The wider study: Both a matching HLA type and CMV infection were indicated by public TCR beta signatures. Points from the study as a whole: HLA-C-restricted, CMV-specific TCR beta clonotypes were dominant ex vivo. Based on cumulative public TCR beta family frequency, carriers of CMV plus the relevant HLA were identified.

The sample holds many counts of this clonotype. Its antigen remains unknown. Trimming cost V 6 bases and J 3 bases, with 15 bases left between them. The CDR3 totals 15 residues. A single record per CDR3 protein comes from TCRdb applying MiXCR to the reads. The repertoire holds a few hundred thousand distinct CDR3 sequences, roughly 10% seen once, with roughly 16% in the top ten. This rearrangement joins TRBV12-3 or TRBV12-4 to TRBJ1-5; D remains ambiguous. The receptor was isolated from a human donor in good health (CMV status not recorded). Some clones in this sample may be carry-over from other donors' samples. Sequences were obtained from PBMCs. In DNA, the CDR3 is TGTGCCAGCAGACCCGACGGAGTTAACAATCAGCCCCAGCATTTT. Encoded protein: CASRPDGVNNQPQHF.